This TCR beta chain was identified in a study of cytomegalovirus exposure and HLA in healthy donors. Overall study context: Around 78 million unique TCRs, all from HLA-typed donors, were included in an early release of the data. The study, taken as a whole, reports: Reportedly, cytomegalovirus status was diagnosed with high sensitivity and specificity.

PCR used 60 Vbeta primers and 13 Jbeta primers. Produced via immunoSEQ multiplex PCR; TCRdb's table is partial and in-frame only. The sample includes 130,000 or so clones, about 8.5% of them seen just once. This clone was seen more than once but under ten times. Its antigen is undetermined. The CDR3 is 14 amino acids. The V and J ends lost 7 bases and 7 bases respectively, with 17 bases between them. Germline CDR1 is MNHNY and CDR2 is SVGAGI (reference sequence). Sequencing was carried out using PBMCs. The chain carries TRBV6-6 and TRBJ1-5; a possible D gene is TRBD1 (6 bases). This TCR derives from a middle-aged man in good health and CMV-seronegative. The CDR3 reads CASTDFTTGQPQHF. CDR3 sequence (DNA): TGTGCCAGCACCGACTTCACGACAGGACAGCCCCAGCATTTT.